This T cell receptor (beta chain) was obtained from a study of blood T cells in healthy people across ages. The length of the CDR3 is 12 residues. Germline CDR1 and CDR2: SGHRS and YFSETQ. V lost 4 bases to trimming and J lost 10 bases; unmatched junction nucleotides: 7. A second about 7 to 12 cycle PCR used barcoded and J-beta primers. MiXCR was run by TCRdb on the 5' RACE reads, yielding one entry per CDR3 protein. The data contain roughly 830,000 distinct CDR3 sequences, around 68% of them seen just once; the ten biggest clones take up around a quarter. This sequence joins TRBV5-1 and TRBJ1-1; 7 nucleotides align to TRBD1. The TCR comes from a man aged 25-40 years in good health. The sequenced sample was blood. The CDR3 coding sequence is TGCGCCAGCAGCCCAGACAGGGAGGGAGCTTTCTTT. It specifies CASSPDREGAFF. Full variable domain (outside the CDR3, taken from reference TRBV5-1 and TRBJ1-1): KAGVTQTPRYLIKTRGQQVTLSCSPISGHRSVSWYQQTPGQGLQFLFEYFSETQRNKGNFPGRFSGRQFSNSRSEMNVSTLELGDSALYLCASSPDREGAFFGQGTRLTVV.